These T cell receptor beta chains were read from a single sample in a study of tissue T cells after allogeneic stem cell transplantation. Sequencing used immunoSEQ multiplex PCR; TCRdb keeps in-frame clones, though not all of them. Of just over 25,000 clones listed, less than 95% are singletons. The sequencing here drew on blood, taken before transplantation. The receptors come from a male donor older than 55 who later had graft-versus-host disease after an allogeneic stem cell transplant. CDR3s include the opening cysteine and the closing phenylalanine or tryptophan. A D gene is named only where the DNA matches it firmly. Only part of the rows carry a size: once, few, many, or a class if the clone is expanded.

TRBV7-8,-,TRBJ2-5,-,CASSGVGHRETQYF,TGTGCCAGCAGCGGAGTGGGTCACCGGGAGACCCAGTACTTC
TRBV18,-,TRBJ2-7,-,CASSQYQGAYEQYF,TGTGCCAGCTCCCAGTATCAGGGAGCCTACGAGCAGTACTTC
TRBV5-1,-,TRBJ2-3,TRBD2,CASSLASWRAGGTDTQYF,TGCGCCAGCAGCTTGGCCTCATGGCGGGCGGGGGGCACAGATACGCAGTATTTT
TRBV4-2,-,TRBJ2-2,TRBD1,CASSRHGQGNTGELFF,TGTGCCAGCAGCCGACATGGACAGGGGAACACCGGGGAGCTGTTTTTT
TRBV28,-,TRBJ1-4,-,CASSLFAGMNEKLFF,TGTGCCAGCAGTTTATTCGCAGGGATGAATGAAAAACTGTTTTTT
TRBV5-1,-,TRBJ2-1,-,CASSSQGRGQFF,TGCGCCAGCAGCTCCCAGGGCCGGGGGCAGTTCTTC
TRBV27,-,TRBJ2-2,TRBD2,CASSTFLRAGATGTGELFF,TGTGCCAGCAGTACGTTTCTTCGAGCGGGGGCGACCGGGACCGGGGAGCTGTTTTTT
TRBV18,-,TRBJ1-2,TRBD1,CASSPFRGPGGYTF,TGTGCCAGCTCACCATTCAGGGGGCCGGGTGGCTACACCTTC
TRBV7-9,-,TRBJ1-4,TRBD1,CASSSQDRDLAF,TGTGCCAGCAGCTCGCAGGACAGGGATCTCGCTTTC
TRBV2,-,TRBJ1-1,-,CASSDWVRAFF,TGTGCCAGCAGTGATTGGGTTCGGGCTTTCTTT
TRBV19,-,TRBJ1-1,-,CASSIAGVTEAFF,TGTGCCAGTAGTATAGCAGGGGTCACTGAAGCTTTCTTT
TRBV19,-,TRBJ1-5,-,CASKIVGVYSNQPQHF,TGTGCCAGTAAAATAGTTGGGGTTTATAGCAATCAGCCCCAGCATTTT
TRBV3-1/TRBV3-2,-,TRBJ2-5,-,CASSPRTGWETQYF,TGTGCCAGCAGCCCTCGGACTGGTTGGGAGACCCAGTACTTC
TRBV4-1,-,TRBJ2-7,-,CASSQDGGRSQEQYF,TGCGCCAGCAGCCAAGATGGAGGACGGAGCCAAGAGCAGTACTTC
TRBV2,-,TRBJ2-1,-,CASRGNEQFF,TGTGCCAGCAGGGGGAATGAGCAGTTCTTC
TRBV2,-,TRBJ1-2,-,CASSVNYGYTF,TGTGCCAGCAGTGTTAACTATGGCTACACCTTC
TRBV4-3,-,TRBJ1-6,TRBD1,CASSQEGRQGATLSYNSPLHF,TGCGCCAGCAGCCAAGAAGGGAGACAGGGGGCAACCCTCTCCTATAATTCACCCCTCCACTTT
TRBV2,-,TRBJ2-1,TRBD1,CASTPRTGINNEQFF,TGTGCCAGCACCCCGAGGACAGGGATTAACAATGAGCAGTTCTTC
TRBV27,-,TRBJ2-7,-,CASSFKTSYEQYF,TGTGCCAGCAGTTTTAAGACCTCCTACGAGCAGTACTTC
TRBV9,-,TRBJ2-1,TRBD2,CASSAGLAGVLDEQFF,TGTGCCAGCAGCGCCGGACTAGCGGGGGTTTTGGATGAGCAGTTCTTC
TRBV6-5,-,TRBJ1-2,-,CASTGQTLNYGYTF,TGTGCCAGCACCGGACAGACCCTGAACTATGGCTACACCTTC
TRBV3-1/TRBV3-2,-,TRBJ1-1,-,CASSTTGLNTEAFF,TGTGCCAGCAGCACCACAGGGTTGAACACTGAAGCTTTCTTT
TRBV5-1,-,TRBJ1-2,-,CASSLGFGPQSDYTF,TGCGCCAGCAGCTTGGGGTTCGGACCCCAGTCTGACTACACCTTC
TRBV5-4,-,TRBJ2-7,-,CASSIPGSRRGEQYF,TGTGCCAGCAGCATCCCAGGGAGCCGAAGAGGCGAGCAGTACTTC
TRBV5-5,-,TRBJ2-2,-,CASSLEGPTGELFF,TGTGCCAGCAGCTTGGAGGGACCCACCGGGGAGCTGTTTTTT
TRBV4-1,-,TRBJ2-2,TRBD1,CASSQPGQGVRELFF,TGCGCCAGCAGCCAACCGGGACAGGGGGTTAGGGAGCTGTTTTTT
TRBV19,-,TRBJ2-5,TRBD2,CASSLEVAGVGETQYF,TGTGCCAGTAGCTTGGAAGTAGCGGGAGTGGGGGAGACCCAGTACTTC
TRBV5-1,-,TRBJ1-2,TRBD1,CASRRGTANYGYTF,TGCGCCAGCAGGCGCGGGACAGCTAACTATGGCTACACCTTC
TRBV28,few,TRBJ1-6,TRBD1,CASSIRAGQPFSPLHF,TGTGCCAGCAGTATACGCGCGGGACAGCCTTTTTCACCCCTCCACTTT
TRBV19,-,TRBJ2-1,TRBD2,CASSSAGARDEQFF,TGTGCCAGTAGTTCGGCGGGAGCACGGGATGAGCAGTTCTTC
TRBV5-4,-,TRBJ2-5,TRBD2,CASSLGLAGLQETQYF,TGTGCCAGCAGCCTAGGACTAGCGGGGCTCCAAGAGACCCAGTACTTC
TRBV11-2,-,TRBJ2-1,-,CASSLDLLGSRDEQFF,TGTGCCAGCAGCTTAGACCTACTGGGCTCCCGCGATGAGCAGTTCTTC
TRBV3-1/TRBV3-2,-,TRBJ1-5,-,CASSPGFSLDQPQHF,TGTGCCAGCAGCCCGGGCTTCAGTCTGGATCAGCCCCAGCATTTT
TRBV18,-,TRBJ1-5,-,CASSPGVSNQPQHF,TGTGCCAGCTCACCAGGGGTGAGTAATCAGCCCCAGCATTTT
TRBV14,-,TRBJ1-3,-,CASSQVVSIRNTIYF,TGTGCCAGCAGCCAAGTTGTGAGTATAAGAAACACCATATATTTT
TRBV7-3,-,TRBJ2-7,-,CASSLYSDYEQYF,TGTGCCAGCAGCCTCTATTCGGATTACGAGCAGTACTTC
TRBV12-3/TRBV12-4,-,TRBJ1-1,-,CASSLESAAFF,TGTGCCAGCAGTTTGGAGAGTGCCGCTTTCTTT
TRBV18,-,TRBJ2-7,TRBD1,CASSDRQGSYEQYF,TGTGCCAGCTCAGACAGACAGGGATCCTACGAGCAGTACTTC
TRBV10-3,-,TRBJ2-3,TRBD2,CAISWRGESTDTQYF,TGTGCCATCAGTTGGCGGGGGGAGAGCACAGATACGCAGTATTTT
TRBV11-3,-,TRBJ1-1,-,CASSLAAEAFF,TGTGCCAGCAGCTTAGCCGCCGAAGCTTTCTTT
TRBV10-3,-,TRBJ1-6,TRBD1,CAISGTGLSNSPLHF,TGTGCCATCAGTGGGACAGGGCTGAGTAATTCACCCCTCCACTTT
TRBV11-1,-,TRBJ1-5,-,CASSVGRGNQPQHF,TGTGCCAGCAGCGTGGGGAGAGGCAATCAGCCCCAGCATTTT
TRBV6-5,-,TRBJ1-1,TRBD1,CASSYRRTGGPEAFF,TGTGCCAGCAGTTACCGACGGACAGGGGGGCCTGAAGCTTTCTTT
TRBV19,-,TRBJ1-2,-,CASSPQGREGYTF,TGTGCCAGTAGCCCCCAGGGGCGAGAGGGCTACACCTTC
TRBV5-4,-,TRBJ1-2,-,CASSLDSYGYTF,TGTGCCAGCAGCTTGGACAGCTATGGCTACACCTTC
TRBV5-4,-,TRBJ2-7,-,CASSFPGGYEQYF,TGTGCCAGCAGCTTTCCGGGTGGCTACGAGCAGTACTTC
TRBV2,few,TRBJ2-2,TRBD2,CASSVSGGRDTGELFF,TGTGCCAGCAGCGTTAGCGGGGGGAGGGACACCGGGGAGCTGTTTTTT
TRBV6-1,once,TRBJ1-1,-,CASSEQGATEAFF,TGTGCCAGCAGTGAGCAGGGCGCCACTGAAGCTTTCTTT
TRBV19,-,TRBJ1-5,-,CASSIGQSYQPQHF,TGTGCCAGTAGTATTGGACAGTCATATCAGCCCCAGCATTTT
TRBV11-2,-,TRBJ1-2,-,CASSYTRASGGYTF,TGTGCCAGCAGCTACACAAGGGCATCAGGAGGCTACACCTTC